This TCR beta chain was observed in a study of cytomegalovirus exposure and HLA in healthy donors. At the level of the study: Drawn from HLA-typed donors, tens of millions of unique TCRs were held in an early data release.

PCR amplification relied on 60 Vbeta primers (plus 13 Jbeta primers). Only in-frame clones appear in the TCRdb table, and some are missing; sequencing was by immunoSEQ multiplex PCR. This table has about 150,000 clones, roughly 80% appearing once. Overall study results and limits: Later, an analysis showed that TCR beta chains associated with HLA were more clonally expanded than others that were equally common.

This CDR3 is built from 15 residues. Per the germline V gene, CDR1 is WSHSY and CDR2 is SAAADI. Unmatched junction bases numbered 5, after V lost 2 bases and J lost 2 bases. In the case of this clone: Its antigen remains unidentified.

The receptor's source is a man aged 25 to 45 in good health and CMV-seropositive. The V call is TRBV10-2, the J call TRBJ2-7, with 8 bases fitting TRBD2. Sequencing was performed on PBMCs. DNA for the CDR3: TGCGCCAGCAGTGAGCCCGAAGCGGGGGCCTACGAGCAGTACTTC. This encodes CASSEPEAGAYEQYF.